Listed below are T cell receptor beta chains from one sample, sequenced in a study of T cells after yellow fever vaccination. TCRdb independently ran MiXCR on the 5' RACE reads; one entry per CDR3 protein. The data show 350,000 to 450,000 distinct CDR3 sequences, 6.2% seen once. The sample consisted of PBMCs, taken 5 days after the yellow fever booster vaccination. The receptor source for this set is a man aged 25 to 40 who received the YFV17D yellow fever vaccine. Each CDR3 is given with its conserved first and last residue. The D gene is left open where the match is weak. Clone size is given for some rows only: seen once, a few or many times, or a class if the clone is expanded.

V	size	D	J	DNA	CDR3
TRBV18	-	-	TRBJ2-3	TGTGCCAGCTCACCACCGTCAGCGAGGGGCACAGATACGCAGTATTTT	CASSPPSARGTDTQYF
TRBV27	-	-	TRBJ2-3	TGTGCCAGCAGTACGTCATTATTGGTGCCTGGCACAGATACGCAGTATTTT	CASSTSLLVPGTDTQYF
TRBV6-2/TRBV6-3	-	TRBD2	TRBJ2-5	TGTGCCAGCAGTTACGAAGCGGGAGAAGAGACCCAGTACTTC	CASSYEAGEETQYF
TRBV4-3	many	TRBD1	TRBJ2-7	TGCGCCAGCAGCCAGGAAGGGACAGGGGGATCGGCCGAGCAGTACTTC	CASSQEGTGGSAEQYF
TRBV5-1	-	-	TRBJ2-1	TGCGCCAGCAGCTTGACGGGGCCTCACAATGAGCAGTTCTTC	CASSLTGPHNEQFF
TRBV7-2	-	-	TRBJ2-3	TGTGCCAGCAGCTTAGGGGTTTCGTCAGGGGGCACAGATACGCAGTATTTT	CASSLGVSSGGTDTQYF
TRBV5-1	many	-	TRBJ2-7	TGCGCCAGCAGCGAAACCGACGGGCGACTCTACGAGCAGTACTTC	CASSETDGRLYEQYF
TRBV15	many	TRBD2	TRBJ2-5	TGTGCCACCAGCAGAGCTAGCGGGAATTTGGAGACCCAGTACTTC	CATSRASGNLETQYF
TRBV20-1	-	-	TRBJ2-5	TGCAGTGCTAGAGGGTTGACAGGAGAGGACTTC	CSARGLTGEDF
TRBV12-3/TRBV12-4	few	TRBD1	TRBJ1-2	TGTGCCAGCAGTACAGGGGGCCATGGCTACACCTTC	CASSTGGHGYTF
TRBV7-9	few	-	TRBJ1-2	TGTGCCAGCAGCCGGACAGCACATAACTATGGCTACACCTTC	CASSRTAHNYGYTF
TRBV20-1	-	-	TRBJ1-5	TGCAGTGCTAGGCCAGGGGATCAGCCCCAGCATTTT	CSARPGDQPQHF
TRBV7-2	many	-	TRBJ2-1	TGTGCCAGCAGTCTCGGCCCCGGGTCCTACAATGAGCAGTTCTTC	CASSLGPGSYNEQFF
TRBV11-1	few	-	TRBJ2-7	TGTGCCAGCAGGATACCAGGACGAGGCTACGAGCAGTACTTC	CASRIPGRGYEQYF
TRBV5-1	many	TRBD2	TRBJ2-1	TGCGCCAGCAGCTTGGTGGGAGGGTACAATGAGCAGTTCTTC	CASSLVGGYNEQFF
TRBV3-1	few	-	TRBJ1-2	TGTGCCAGCAGAAAACAGGGACTGGGCCCTAACTATGGCTACACCTTC	CASRKQGLGPNYGYTF
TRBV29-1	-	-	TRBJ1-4	TGCAGCGCCGTTGGGTGGGGGGAACTGTTTTTT	CSAVGWGELFF
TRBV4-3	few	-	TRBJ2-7	TGCGCCAGCAGCCAAGATGGGGTTACCTACGAGCAGTACTTC	CASSQDGVTYEQYF
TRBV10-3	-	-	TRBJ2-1	TGTGCCATCAGTGAGTCGGGGGGACCATACAATGAGCAGTTCTTC	CAISESGGPYNEQFF
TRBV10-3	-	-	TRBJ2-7	TGTGCCATCAGTGAGACTTCGGGTCAGGGGCCATACGAGCAGTACTTC	CAISETSGQGPYEQYF
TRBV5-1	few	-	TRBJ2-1	TGCGCCAGCAGCTCCGTGGCCGGGCCCTACAATGAGCAGTTCTTC	CASSSVAGPYNEQFF
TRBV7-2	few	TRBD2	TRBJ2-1	TGTGCCAGCAGCCCAGCCGGGACTAGCAGGATTGGTGAGCAGTTCTTC	CASSPAGTSRIGEQFF
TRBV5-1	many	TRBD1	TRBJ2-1	TGCGCCAGCGGCGACAGGGGGCAGTTCTTC	CASGDRGQFF
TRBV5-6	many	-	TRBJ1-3	TGTGCCAGCAGCTCCCGGGGCCCCGATCTGATATATTTT	CASSSRGPDLIYF
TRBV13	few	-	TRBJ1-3	TGTGCCAGCAGCTCCTTGGGTAGTTTGACCTCTGGAAACACCATATATTTT	CASSSLGSLTSGNTIYF
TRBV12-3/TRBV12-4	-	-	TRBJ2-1	TGTGCCAGCAGTTTATTCCGGGGATTTGCCAATGAGCAGTTCTTC	CASSLFRGFANEQFF